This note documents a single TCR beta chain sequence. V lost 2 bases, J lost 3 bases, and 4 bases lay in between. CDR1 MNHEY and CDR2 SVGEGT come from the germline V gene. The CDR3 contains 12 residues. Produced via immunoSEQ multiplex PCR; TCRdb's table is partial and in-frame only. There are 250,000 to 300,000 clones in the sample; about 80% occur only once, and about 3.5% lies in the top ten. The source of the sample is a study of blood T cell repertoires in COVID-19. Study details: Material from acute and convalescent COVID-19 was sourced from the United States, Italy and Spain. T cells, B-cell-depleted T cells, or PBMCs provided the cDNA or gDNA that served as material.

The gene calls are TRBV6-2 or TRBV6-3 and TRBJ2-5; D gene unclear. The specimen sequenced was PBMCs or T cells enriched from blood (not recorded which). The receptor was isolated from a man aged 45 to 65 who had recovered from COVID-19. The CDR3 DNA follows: TGTGCCAGCAGTTACGTTAAAGAGACCCAGTACTTC. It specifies CASSYVKETQYF.